Described below is a single T cell receptor beta chain sequence and its context. Its antigen remains undetermined. Base qualities are missing; no much larger clone stands one base away. RNA was extracted with the RNeasy kit and about 0.45 to 1 ug was reverse transcribed using random hexamers. The immunoSEQ multiplex PCR assay, covering 54 Vbeta and 13 Jbeta segments, was used to amplify TCR beta CDR3 regions. PCR amplification bias was corrected using a synthetic template baseline for primer optimization and computational correction. As for how the authors treated the data: Reads were assigned to V, D and J genes according to IMGT and analyzed in immunoSEQ Analyzer, with only productive sequences retained. Clonality was calculated as one minus the Shannon entropy normalized by log2 of the number of productive unique sequences. Public and private clones were assessed among the 100 most prevalent clones of each patient and control. Clones were defined as Susac-specific if absent from the healthy and MS cohorts, from 1052 published viral clones and from other ImmuneACCESS disease sequences. TCRdb passed the public sequencing reads through fastp at Q25 and MiXCR, retaining productive beta sequences. Records with the same CDR3 protein are collapsed into one entry carrying the most frequent genes and DNA. TCRdb's processing, not the authors', yielded these V and J calls. Here the sample has some 26,000 distinct CDR3 sequences; over 85% occur a single time. 0.63% of the sample is held by the ten biggest clonotypes.

The data derive from a study of CD8 T cells in Susac syndrome (dated by TCRdb to between 2018 and 2020). The study in broad terms: Among the sequenced Susac syndrome patients, over five had clinically active disease and about 8 were in clinical remission. Susac syndrome patients were therapy-naive, on corticosteroids (some also receiving IVIg), or on IVIg alone at blood withdrawal. The study used repertoire sequencing to test whether antigen drove CD8+ T cell activation and differentiation in Susac syndrome. CD8+ T cell repertoire clonality was compared between 11 to 12 healthy donors, some 14 Susac syndrome patients and 15 multiple sclerosis patients. General study outcomes and caveats: The study acknowledged that relatively few individuals were included in the TCR sequencing and HLA analysis. Around 15 Susac-specific public clones were identified in the total CD8+ repertoire, and roughly five Susac-specific public clones were identified in the CD8+ TEMRA repertoire. Clonal expansion was observed in Susac syndrome CD8+ repertoires, with the highest expansion in CD8+ TEMRA cells and greater expansion in clinically active than in remitting patients.

Peripheral blood CD8+ and CD4+ T cells from healthy donors, Susac syndrome patients and multiple sclerosis patients were profiled using high-throughput TCR beta sequencing. Susac syndrome patients met recently defined diagnostic criteria for definite or probable disease. Bulk CD8+ and CD4+ T cells were purified by magnetic negative isolation, whereas CD8+ TEMRA cells were enriched by FACS. Blood was collected in EDTA tubes and processed within 24 hours, with PBMCs isolated through density gradient centrifugation. PBMCs intended for TCR sequencing were cryopreserved in liquid nitrogen and thawed later in a water bath at 37 degrees C. A purity of at least 90% was achieved for sorted or isolated CD4+, CD8+ and CD8+ TEMRA cells. Deletion took 0 bases off V and 4 bases off J, with a span of 11 bases between the germline ends. The CDR3 contains 15 residues, cysteine and phenylalanine counted. The read is trimmed to its CDR3 DNA, 45 bases read in frame from base 1. From a lookup of the germline V gene, CDR1 and CDR2 are LGHNA and YSLEER.

The sequencing input was CD8+ T cells from PBMCs. The sequence is built from TRBV4-3 and TRBJ2-3; the D gene is not confidently resolved. This receptor was taken from a human donor with Susac syndrome. The sequence in DNA is TGCGCCAGCAGCCAAGATGGAGTGGGTCCAGATACGCAGTATTTT. Its coded protein is CASSQDGVGPDTQYF.